These T cell receptor beta chains were read from a single sample in a study of lymphopenia after photon versus proton radiotherapy. Data came from immunoSEQ multiplex PCR; TCRdb stores just in-frame clones and leaves some out. The sample carries approximately 71,000 clones, roughly 88% recorded once. The sequenced sample was peripheral blood, obtained from a patient treated with photon-based radiotherapy. These receptors originate from a woman aged 70-85 years with pancreatic cancer. CDR3s include the opening cysteine and the closing phenylalanine or tryptophan. D genes are given only for firm matches.

CDR3aa	CDR3nt	d_gene	len	v_gene	j_gene
CASSTGGLAGERETQYF	TGCGCCAGCAGCACTGGGGGACTAGCGGGAGAGAGAGAGACCCAGTACTTC	TRBD2	17	TRBV5-1	TRBJ2-5
CSVHWAGTYNEQFF	TGCAGCGTTCACTGGGCAGGCACCTACAATGAGCAGTTCTTC	.	14	TRBV29-1	TRBJ2-1
CASSKARTGPANTGELFF	TGTGCCAGCAGCAAAGCGCGTACCGGGCCCGCGAACACCGGGGAGCTGTTTTTT	.	18	TRBV21-1	TRBJ2-2
CASSQGGVRETQYF	TGTGCCAGCAGCCAGGGCGGAGTAAGGGAGACCCAGTACTTC	.	14	TRBV11-1	TRBJ2-5
CASSVMPGVGEKLFF	TGTGCCAGCAGCGTAATGCCGGGGGTTGGAGAAAAACTGTTTTTT	.	15	TRBV9	TRBJ1-4
CASSPGGGNGYTF	TGTGCCAGCAGCCCGGGAGGGGGTAATGGCTACACCTTC	.	13	TRBV7-2	TRBJ1-2
CAWSVQQGSEQYF	TGTGCCTGGAGTGTACAACAGGGGAGCGAGCAGTACTTC	TRBD1	13	TRBV30	TRBJ2-7
CAWRLSGTGVSGYTF	TGTGCCTGGAGACTATCCGGGACAGGGGTTAGTGGCTACACCTTC	TRBD1	15	TRBV30	TRBJ1-2
CATSTGQILNTEAFF	TGTGCCACCAGCACGGGACAGATCTTGAACACTGAAGCTTTCTTT	TRBD1	15	TRBV15	TRBJ1-1
CASSLSEYNEQFF	TGTGCCAGCAGTTTATCCGAGTATAATGAGCAGTTCTTC	.	13	TRBV27	TRBJ2-1